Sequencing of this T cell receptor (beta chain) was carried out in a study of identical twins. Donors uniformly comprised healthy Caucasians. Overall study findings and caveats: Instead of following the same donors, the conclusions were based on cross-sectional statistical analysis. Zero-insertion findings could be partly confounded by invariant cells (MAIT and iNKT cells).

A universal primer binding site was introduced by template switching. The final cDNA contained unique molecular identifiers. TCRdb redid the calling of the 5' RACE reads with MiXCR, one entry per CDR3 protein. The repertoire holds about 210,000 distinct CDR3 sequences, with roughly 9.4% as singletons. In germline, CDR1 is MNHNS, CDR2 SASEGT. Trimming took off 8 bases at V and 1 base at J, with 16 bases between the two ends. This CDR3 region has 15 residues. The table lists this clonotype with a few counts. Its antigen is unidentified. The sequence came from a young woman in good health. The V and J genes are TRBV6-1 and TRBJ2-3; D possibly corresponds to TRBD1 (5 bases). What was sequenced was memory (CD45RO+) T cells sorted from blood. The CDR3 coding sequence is TGTGCCAGCGGGGCTAGGACGGCCCGCACAGATACGCAGTATTTT. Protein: CASGARTARTDTQYF.